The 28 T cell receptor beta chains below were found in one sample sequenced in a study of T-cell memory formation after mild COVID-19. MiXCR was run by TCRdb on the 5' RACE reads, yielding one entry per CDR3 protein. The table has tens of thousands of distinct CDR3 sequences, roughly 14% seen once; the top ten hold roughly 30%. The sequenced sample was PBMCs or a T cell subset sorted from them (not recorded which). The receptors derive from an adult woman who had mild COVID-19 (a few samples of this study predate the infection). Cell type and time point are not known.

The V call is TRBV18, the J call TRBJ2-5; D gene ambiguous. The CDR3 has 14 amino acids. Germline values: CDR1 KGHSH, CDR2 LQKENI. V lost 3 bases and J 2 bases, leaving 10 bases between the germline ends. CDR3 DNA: TGTGCCAGCTCACCCCCGGACGGACAAGAGACCCAGTACTTC. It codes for CASSPPDGQETQYF.

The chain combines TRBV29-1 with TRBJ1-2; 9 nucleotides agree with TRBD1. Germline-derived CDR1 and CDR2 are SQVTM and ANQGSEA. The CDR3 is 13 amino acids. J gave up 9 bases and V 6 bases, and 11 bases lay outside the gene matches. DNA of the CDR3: TGCAGCGTCTACCAACAGGGGGCCCTCAGCTACACCTTC. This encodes CSVYQQGALSYTF.

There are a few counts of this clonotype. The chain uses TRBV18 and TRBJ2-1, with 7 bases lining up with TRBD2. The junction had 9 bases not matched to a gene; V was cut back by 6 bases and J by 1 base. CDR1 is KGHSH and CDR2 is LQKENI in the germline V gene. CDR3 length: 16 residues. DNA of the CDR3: TGTGCCAGCTCCCTTGCCGGGACTACTTCCTACAATGAGCAGTTCTTC. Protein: CASSLAGTTSYNEQFF.

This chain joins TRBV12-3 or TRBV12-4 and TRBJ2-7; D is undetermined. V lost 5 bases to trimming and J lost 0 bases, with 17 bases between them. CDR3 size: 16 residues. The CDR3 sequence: CASSKEGRPDSYEQYF. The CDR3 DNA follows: TGTGCCAGCAGTAAAGAAGGGCGCCCTGACTCCTACGAGCAGTACTTC.

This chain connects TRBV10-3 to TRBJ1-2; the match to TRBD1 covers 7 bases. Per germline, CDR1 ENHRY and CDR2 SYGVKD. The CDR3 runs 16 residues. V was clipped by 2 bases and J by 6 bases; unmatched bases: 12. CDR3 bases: TGTGCCATCAGTGAGCCTGGTTCAGACAGGGTTCATGGCTACACCTTC. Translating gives CAISEPGSDRVHGYTF.

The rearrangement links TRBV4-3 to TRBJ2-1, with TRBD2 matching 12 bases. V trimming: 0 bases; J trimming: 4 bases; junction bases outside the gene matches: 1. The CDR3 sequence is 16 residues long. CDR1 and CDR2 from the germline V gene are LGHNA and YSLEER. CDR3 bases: TGCGCCAGCAGCCAAGAAACTAGCGGGGGGTACAATGAGCAGTTCTTC. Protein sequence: CASSQETSGGYNEQFF.

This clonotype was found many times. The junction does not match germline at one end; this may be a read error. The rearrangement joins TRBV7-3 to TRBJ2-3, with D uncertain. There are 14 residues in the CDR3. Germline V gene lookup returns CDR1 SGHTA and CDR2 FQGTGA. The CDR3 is CASSLTGYTDTQYF. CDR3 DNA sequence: TGTGCCAGCAGCCTAACGGGTTACACAGATACGCAGTATTTT. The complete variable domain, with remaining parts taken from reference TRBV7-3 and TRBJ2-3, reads GAGVSQTPSNKVTEKGKYVELRCDPISGHTALYWYRQSLGQGPEFLIYFQGTGAADDSGLPNDRFFAVRPEGSVSTLKIQRTERGDSAVYLCASSLTGYTDTQYFGPGTRLTVL.

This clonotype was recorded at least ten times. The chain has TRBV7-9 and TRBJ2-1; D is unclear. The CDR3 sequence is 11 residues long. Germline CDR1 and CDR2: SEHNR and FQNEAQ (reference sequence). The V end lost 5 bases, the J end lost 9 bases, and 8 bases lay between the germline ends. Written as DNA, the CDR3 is TGTGCCAGCAGCACGGCGAGTGAGCAGTTCTTC. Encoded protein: CASSTASEQFF.

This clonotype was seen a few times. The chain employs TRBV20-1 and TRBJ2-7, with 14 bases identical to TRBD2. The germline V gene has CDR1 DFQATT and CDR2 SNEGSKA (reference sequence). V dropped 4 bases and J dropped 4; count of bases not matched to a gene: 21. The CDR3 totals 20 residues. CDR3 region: CSANPRWTGTSGSSRYEQYF. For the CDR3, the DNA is TGCAGTGCTAACCCGAGATGGACCGGGACTAGCGGGAGTTCGAGGTACGAGCAGTACTTC.

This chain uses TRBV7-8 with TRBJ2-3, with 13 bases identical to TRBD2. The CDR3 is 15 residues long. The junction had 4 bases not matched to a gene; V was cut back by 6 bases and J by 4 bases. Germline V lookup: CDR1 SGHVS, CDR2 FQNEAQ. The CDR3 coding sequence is TGTGCCAGCAGGCAACTAGCGGGAGGGGCAGATACGCAGTATTTT. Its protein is CASRQLAGGADTQYF.

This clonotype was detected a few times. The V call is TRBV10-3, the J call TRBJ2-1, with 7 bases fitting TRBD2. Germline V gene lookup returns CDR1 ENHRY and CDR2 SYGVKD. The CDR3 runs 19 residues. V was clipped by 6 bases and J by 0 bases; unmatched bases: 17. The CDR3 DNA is TGTGCCATCAGACCGGAGGCGAGCCTAGCGGTGAGCTCCTACAATGAGCAGTTCTTC. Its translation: CAIRPEASLAVSSYNEQFF.

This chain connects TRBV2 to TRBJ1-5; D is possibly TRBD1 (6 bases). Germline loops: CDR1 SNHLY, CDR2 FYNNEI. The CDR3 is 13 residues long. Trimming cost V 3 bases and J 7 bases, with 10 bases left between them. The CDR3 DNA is TGTGCCAGCAGTGAGCGGGGGCGGCAGCCCCAGCATTTT. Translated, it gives CASSERGRQPQHF.

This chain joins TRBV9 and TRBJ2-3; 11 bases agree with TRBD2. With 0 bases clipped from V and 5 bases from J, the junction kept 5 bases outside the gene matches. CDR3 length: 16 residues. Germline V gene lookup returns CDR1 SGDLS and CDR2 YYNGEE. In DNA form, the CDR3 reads TGTGCCAGCAGCGTAGCTAGCGGGGGGATTGGAGATACGCAGTATTTT. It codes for CASSVASGGIGDTQYF.

CDR3 region: CASSSGSGGSYNEQFF. CDR3 nucleotides: TGTGCCAGCAGCTCCGGAAGCGGGGGCTCCTACAATGAGCAGTTCTTC. The gene calls are TRBV7-3 and TRBJ2-1; the match to TRBD2 covers 8 bases. Germline CDR1 and CDR2: SGHTA and FQGTGA. This CDR3 contains 16 residues. Trimming removed 4 bases from V and 0 bases from J; junction bases left unmatched: 5.

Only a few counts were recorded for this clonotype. The CDR3 bases are TGCGCCAGCAGCTTGCGGAGGACAGGGACTAGCACAGATACGCAGTATTTT. Protein: CASSLRRTGTSTDTQYF. The chain employs TRBV5-1 and TRBJ2-3, with 8 bases identical to TRBD1. V lost 1 base to trimming and J lost 0 bases; unmatched junction nucleotides: 7. CDR3 length: 17 amino acids. Germline assignment: CDR1 SGHRS and CDR2 YFSETQ.

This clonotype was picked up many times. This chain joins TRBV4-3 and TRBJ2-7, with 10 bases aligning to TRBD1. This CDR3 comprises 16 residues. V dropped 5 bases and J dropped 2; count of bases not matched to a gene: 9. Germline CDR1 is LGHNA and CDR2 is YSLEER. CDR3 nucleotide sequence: TGCGCCAGCAGCTATTCCGGGACAGGGGAAACCTACGAGCAGTACTTC. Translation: CASSYSGTGETYEQYF.

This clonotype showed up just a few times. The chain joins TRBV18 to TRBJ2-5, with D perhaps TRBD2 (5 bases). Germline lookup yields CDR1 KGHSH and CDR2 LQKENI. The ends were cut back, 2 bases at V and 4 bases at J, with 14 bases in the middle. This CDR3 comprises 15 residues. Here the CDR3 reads CASSPDTGEGETQYF. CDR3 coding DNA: TGTGCCAGCTCACCAGACACCGGAGAGGGAGAGACCCAGTACTTC.

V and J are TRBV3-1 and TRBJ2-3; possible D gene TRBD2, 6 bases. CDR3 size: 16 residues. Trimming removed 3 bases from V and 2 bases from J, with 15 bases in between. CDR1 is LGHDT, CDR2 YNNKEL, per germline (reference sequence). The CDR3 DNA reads TGTGCCAGCAGCCAGGCCATAGCGGTTCCCACAGATACGCAGTATTTT. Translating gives CASSQAIAVPTDTQYF.

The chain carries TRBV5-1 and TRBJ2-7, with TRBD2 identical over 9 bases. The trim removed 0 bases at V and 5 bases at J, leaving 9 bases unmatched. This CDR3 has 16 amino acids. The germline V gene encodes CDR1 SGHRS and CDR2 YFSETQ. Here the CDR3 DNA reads TGCGCCAGCAGCTTGGCCTACGCGGGAGGGCCGGACGAGCAGTACTTC. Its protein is CASSLAYAGGPDEQYF.

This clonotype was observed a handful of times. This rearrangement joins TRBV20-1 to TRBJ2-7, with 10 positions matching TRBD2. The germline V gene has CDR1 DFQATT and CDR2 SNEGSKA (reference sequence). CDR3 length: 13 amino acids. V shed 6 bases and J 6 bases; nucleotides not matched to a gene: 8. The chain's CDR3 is CSATGTSVFEQYF. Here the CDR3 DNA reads TGCAGTGCCACCGGGACTAGCGTCTTCGAGCAGTACTTC.

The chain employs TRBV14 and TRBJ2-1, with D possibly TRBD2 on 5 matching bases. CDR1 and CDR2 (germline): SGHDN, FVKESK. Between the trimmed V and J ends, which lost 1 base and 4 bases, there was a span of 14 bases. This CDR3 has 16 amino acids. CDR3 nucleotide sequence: TGTGCCAGCAGCCAAGGCGGGTTGCCAGCTTACAATGAGCAGTTCTTC. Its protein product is CASSQGGLPAYNEQFF.

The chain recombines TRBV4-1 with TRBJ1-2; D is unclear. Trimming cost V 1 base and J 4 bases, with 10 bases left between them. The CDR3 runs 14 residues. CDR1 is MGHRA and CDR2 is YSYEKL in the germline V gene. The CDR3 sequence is CASSQVNEIYGYTF. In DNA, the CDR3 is TGCGCCAGCAGCCAAGTTAACGAGATCTATGGCTACACCTTC.

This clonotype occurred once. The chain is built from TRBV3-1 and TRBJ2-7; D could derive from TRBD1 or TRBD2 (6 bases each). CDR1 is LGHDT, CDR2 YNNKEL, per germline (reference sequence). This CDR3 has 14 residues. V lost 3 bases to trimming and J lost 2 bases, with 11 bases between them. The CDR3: CASSQEGVTYEQYV. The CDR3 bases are TGTGCCAGCAGCCAGGAGGGGGTGACCTACGAGCAGTACGTC.

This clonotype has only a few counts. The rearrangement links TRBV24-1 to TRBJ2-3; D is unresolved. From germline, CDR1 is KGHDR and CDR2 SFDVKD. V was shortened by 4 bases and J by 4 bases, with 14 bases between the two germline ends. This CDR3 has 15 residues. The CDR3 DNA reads TGTGCCACCAGTGACCCCGGCAGAGGAGCAGATACGCAGTATTTT. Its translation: CATSDPGRGADTQYF.

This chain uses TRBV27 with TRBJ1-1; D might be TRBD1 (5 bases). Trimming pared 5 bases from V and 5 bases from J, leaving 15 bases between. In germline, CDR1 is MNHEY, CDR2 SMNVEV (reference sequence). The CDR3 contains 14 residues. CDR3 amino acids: CASSPSGGRTEAFF. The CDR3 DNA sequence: TGTGCCAGCAGTCCCTCTGGGGGGAGGACTGAAGCTTTCTTT.

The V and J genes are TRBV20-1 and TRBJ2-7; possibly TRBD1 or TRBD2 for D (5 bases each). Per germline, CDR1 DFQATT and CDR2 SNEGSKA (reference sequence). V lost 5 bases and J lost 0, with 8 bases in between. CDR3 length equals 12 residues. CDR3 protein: CSAWDDSYEQYF. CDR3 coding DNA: TGCAGTGCTTGGGACGACTCCTACGAGCAGTACTTC.

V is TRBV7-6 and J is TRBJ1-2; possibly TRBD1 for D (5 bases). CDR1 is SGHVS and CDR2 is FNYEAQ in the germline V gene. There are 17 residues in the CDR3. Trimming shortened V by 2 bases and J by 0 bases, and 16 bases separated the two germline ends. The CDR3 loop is CASSLSGRTDPNYGYTF. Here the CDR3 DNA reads TGTGCCAGCAGCTTATCGGGGCGGACTGACCCTAACTATGGCTACACCTTC.

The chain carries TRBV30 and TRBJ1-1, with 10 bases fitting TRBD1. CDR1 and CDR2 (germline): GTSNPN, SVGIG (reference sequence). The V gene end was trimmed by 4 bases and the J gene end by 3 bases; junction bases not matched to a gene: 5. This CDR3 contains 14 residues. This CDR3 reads CAWNPGTGDTEAFF. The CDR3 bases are TGTGCCTGGAATCCCGGGACAGGGGACACTGAAGCTTTCTTT.